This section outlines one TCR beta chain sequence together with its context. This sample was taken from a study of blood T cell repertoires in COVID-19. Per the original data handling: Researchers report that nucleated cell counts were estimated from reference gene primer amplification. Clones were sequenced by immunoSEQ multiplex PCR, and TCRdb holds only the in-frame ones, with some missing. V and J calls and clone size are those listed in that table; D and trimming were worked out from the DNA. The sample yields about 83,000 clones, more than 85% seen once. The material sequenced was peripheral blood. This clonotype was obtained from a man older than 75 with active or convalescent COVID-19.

In nucleotides, the CDR3 is TGTGCCAGCAGCCGAGGGACTAGCGGGAGTTTCGGAGAGACCCAGTACTTC. This encodes CASSRGTSGSFGETQYF. The chain has TRBV11-2 and TRBJ2-5; 14 bases line up with TRBD2. CDR1 SGHAT and CDR2 FQNNGV come from the germline V gene. Trimming cost V 5 bases and J 4 bases; bases outside gene matches: 9. The CDR3 has 17 amino acids.